This entry describes one TCR beta chain. TCRdb re-called the 5' RACE reads; one entry per CDR3 protein, DNA not given. The sample features under 500,000 distinct CDR3 sequences, with 7.3% in its top ten. This entry belongs to a study of T cells expressing NK-cell markers. This clonotype was obtained from a woman aged 18-69 years in good health. Sample: blood T cells: a sorted CD56 or NKG2C T cell subset, CD4+ or CD8+ T cells, or bulk PBMC T cells (not recorded which).

This CDR3 reads CASSGWTSGRAGEQFF. The chain joins TRBV5-5 to TRBJ2-1; TCRdb's D call, TRBD2, is unchecked because there is no DNA. Germline CDR1 reads SGHKS; CDR2 reads YYEKEE (reference sequence). CDR3 size: 16 residues.